The rows below give T cell receptor beta chains drawn from one sample of a study of OX40 agonist ivuxolimab in advanced cancers. Repertoires were generated with immunoSEQ multiplex PCR, while TCRdb's copy carries only in-frame clones and drops some. Among around 12,000 clones listed, approximately 84% were seen once. This sample comprised CD4+ or CD8+ T cells sorted from blood, obtained in a trial of the OX40 agonist ivuxolimab. These receptors all stem from an adult with an advanced solid tumor such as melanoma, head and neck, liver or kidney cancer. Both conserved end residues are part of each CDR3. The D gene is left open where the match is weak. Rows give clone size only sometimes, using once, few, many, or a class for an expanded clone.

v_call	clone_size	d_call	j_call	cdr3_aa	cdr3_nt
TRBV5-1	.	TRBD1	TRBJ2-7	CASSLVDRADEQYF	TGCGCCAGCAGCTTGGTTGACAGGGCGGACGAGCAGTACTTC
TRBV6-1	few	TRBD1	TRBJ1-2	CASSSQGGGGYGYTF	TGTGCCAGCAGTTCCCAGGGGGGCGGTGGCTATGGCTACACCTTC
TRBV28	.	.	TRBJ2-7	CASRPKGYAYEQYF	TGTGCCAGCAGACCCAAGGGCTATGCCTACGAGCAGTACTTC
TRBV27	.	.	TRBJ2-3	CASRFTDTQYF	TGTGCCAGCAGATTCACAGATACGCAGTATTTT
TRBV5-4	.	TRBD2	TRBJ2-1	CASSFTSDTYNEQFF	TGTGCCAGCAGCTTCACTAGCGATACCTACAATGAGCAGTTCTTC
TRBV19	.	.	TRBJ1-1	CASSISVNTEAFF	TGTGCCAGTAGTATATCCGTGAACACTGAAGCTTTCTTT
TRBV10-1	.	.	TRBJ2-2	CASSRGIQNTGELFF	TGCGCCAGCAGTCGGGGAATACAGAACACCGGGGAGCTGTTTTTT
TRBV6-1	.	TRBD2	TRBJ2-1	CASSGLLAGTYNEQFF	TGTGCCAGCAGTGGCCTACTAGCGGGGACCTACAATGAGCAGTTCTTC
TRBV4-1	.	TRBD2	TRBJ2-1	CASSQDNLAGFSYNEQFF	TGCGCCAGCAGCCAAGATAACCTAGCGGGGTTCTCCTACAATGAGCAGTTCTTC
TRBV27	.	.	TRBJ1-1	CASSSIPRGPNTEAFF	TGTGCCAGCAGTTCAATCCCGAGGGGACCAAACACTGAAGCTTTCTTT
TRBV27	.	TRBD1	TRBJ2-7	CASSPEMGQGAEQYF	TGTGCCAGCAGTCCAGAGATGGGACAGGGGGCCGAGCAGTACTTC
TRBV27	once	.	TRBJ2-7	CASSPGGSYEQYF	TGTGCCAGCAGCCCTGGGGGCTCCTACGAGCAGTACTTC
TRBV5-4	.	.	TRBJ1-2	CASSLFGTWEWNYGYTF	TGTGCCAGCAGCTTGTTCGGGACATGGGAATGGAACTATGGCTACACCTTC
TRBV27	.	.	TRBJ2-5	CASSSLTGGAETQYF	TGTGCCAGCAGTTCCCTAACAGGAGGGGCGGAGACCCAGTACTTC
TRBV7-9	.	.	TRBJ2-1	CASSPKSAPYNEQFF	TGTGCCAGCAGCCCAAAGAGCGCGCCGTACAATGAGCAGTTCTTC
TRBV25-1	.	TRBD1	TRBJ1-1	CASSITGTGEAFF	TGTGCCAGCAGTATTACCGGGACAGGTGAAGCTTTCTTT
TRBV27	.	TRBD2	TRBJ2-1	CASSLSSSGRAWNEQFF	TGTGCCAGCAGTTTATCGTCCAGCGGGAGGGCCTGGAATGAGCAGTTCTTC
TRBV13	medium-sized	TRBD1	TRBJ1-2	CASSLDRGRDDYTF	TGTGCCAGCAGCTTAGACAGGGGTCGAGATGATTACACCTTC
TRBV5-8	.	TRBD1	TRBJ1-2	CASSLWGGTGKIDHGYTF	TGTGCCAGCAGCTTGTGGGGGGGGACAGGGAAGATTGATCATGGCTACACCTTC
TRBV7-9	.	TRBD1	TRBJ2-5	CASSLPGTDQETQYF	TGTGCCAGCAGCTTACCCGGGACAGATCAAGAGACCCAGTACTTC
TRBV6-5	.	.	TRBJ1-1	CASTPVLNTEAFF	TGTGCCAGCACGCCGGTCTTGAACACTGAAGCTTTCTTT
TRBV15	.	TRBD2	TRBJ2-5	CATSRGFGTSDPVTQYF	TGTGCCACCAGCAGAGGGTTTGGGACTAGCGACCCAGTGACCCAGTACTTC
TRBV6-1	.	.	TRBJ2-2	CASSELVGGHTGELFF	TGTGCCAGCAGTGAATTGGTTGGGGGCCACACCGGGGAGCTGTTTTTT
TRBV27	.	TRBD2	TRBJ2-7	CASAGVVAGGSYSYEQYF	TGTGCCAGCGCCGGGGTGGTAGCGGGAGGCTCATACTCCTACGAGCAGTACTTC
TRBV9	.	TRBD2	TRBJ2-5	CASAGSGAQETQYF	TGTGCCAGCGCTGGTAGCGGGGCCCAAGAGACCCAGTACTTC
TRBV29-1	.	TRBD1	TRBJ2-2	CSVAGTADTGNTGELFF	TGCAGCGTAGCCGGGACAGCCGACACTGGGAACACCGGGGAGCTGTTTTTT
TRBV27	.	.	TRBJ2-1	CASRGRNSYNEQFF	TGTGCCAGCAGGGGCCGAAACTCCTACAATGAGCAGTTCTTC
TRBV9	.	.	TRBJ2-3	CASSVEGLASTDTQYF	TGTGCCAGCAGCGTAGAAGGGCTAGCGAGCACAGATACGCAGTATTTT
TRBV29-1	.	.	TRBJ2-1	CSVEGVYNEQFF	TGCAGCGTTGAGGGGGTCTACAATGAGCAGTTCTTC
TRBV9	few	TRBD2	TRBJ2-7	CASSPGLAVDEQYF	TGTGCCAGCAGCCCCGGACTAGCGGTGGACGAGCAGTACTTC
TRBV9	.	.	TRBJ2-7	CASSVAASSDYEQYF	TGTGCCAGCAGCGTAGCTGCGAGTTCGGACTACGAGCAGTACTTC
TRBV7-9	.	.	TRBJ2-7	CASSLPGTSYEQYF	TGTGCCAGCAGCTTGCCCGGGACCTCCTACGAGCAGTACTTC
TRBV5-8	.	.	TRBJ1-2	CASSIRQAVNYGYTF	TGTGCCAGCAGCATCAGACAGGCGGTTAACTATGGCTACACCTTC
TRBV9	.	.	TRBJ2-7	CASSETSGHEQYF	TGTGCCAGCAGCGAAACTTCAGGCCACGAGCAGTACTTC
TRBV5-6	.	TRBD1	TRBJ2-3	CASSPDGGTGTDTQYF	TGTGCCAGCAGCCCAGATGGGGGGACAGGGACAGATACGCAGTATTTT
TRBV9	.	.	TRBJ2-3	CASSVGQPLTDTQYF	TGTGCCAGCAGCGTAGGACAACCGCTCACAGATACGCAGTATTTT
TRBV6-6	.	.	TRBJ2-7	CASSYEAYEQYF	TGTGCCAGCAGTTACGAAGCCTACGAGCAGTACTTC
TRBV4-2	.	TRBD1	TRBJ2-7	CASSHGTGSDEQYF	TGTGCCAGCAGCCACGGGACAGGGAGCGACGAGCAGTACTTC
TRBV10-3	medium-sized	.	TRBJ2-5	CAIAGADRLETQYF	TGTGCCATCGCAGGGGCGGATAGGTTAGAGACCCAGTACTTC
TRBV7-9	once	TRBD2	TRBJ2-7	CASSSTGTSSYEQYF	TGTGCCAGCAGCTCAACCGGGACTAGTTCCTACGAGCAGTACTTC
TRBV30	.	TRBD1	TRBJ1-5	CAWSIPGQGGQPQHF	TGTGCCTGGAGTATCCCGGGACAGGGGGGCCAGCCCCAGCATTTT
TRBV11-2	.	TRBD1	TRBJ2-7	CASSSGYRGAYEQYF	TGTGCCAGCAGTAGCGGTTACAGGGGGGCCTACGAGCAGTACTTC